This T cell receptor (beta chain) comes out of a study of T cell repertoires in cytomegalovirus infection. This clonotype was detected ten times or more. The antigen remains undetermined. Study results and caveats: The ex vivo response was dominated by HLA-C-restricted CMV-specific TCR beta clonotypes. The study identified carriers of CMV plus the relevant HLA from cumulative public TCR beta family frequency.

TCRdb re-derived calls from the reads in MiXCR, one entry per CDR3 protein. The sample holds tens of thousands of distinct CDR3 sequences; 4% are singletons and the top ten take around 22%. This CDR3 is built from 12 residues. V dropped 6 bases and J dropped 12 bases, with 15 bases sitting between them. Germline V gene lookup returns CDR1 MNHEY and CDR2 SVGEGT. The clonotype originates from a human donor in good health (CMV status not recorded). Some clones in this sample may be carry-over from other donors' samples. The chain has TRBV6-2 or TRBV6-3 and TRBJ2-1, with a possible D match to TRBD1 (6 bases). The specimen sequenced was PBMCs. The CDR3 sequence: CASSRGPWGQFF. CDR3 nucleotide sequence: TGTGCCAGCAGCAGGGGTCCCTGGGGGCAGTTCTTC.